This T cell receptor beta chain was observed in a study of cytomegalovirus exposure and HLA in healthy donors. The study ran its PCR with 60 Vbeta and 13 Jbeta primers. Generated by immunoSEQ multiplex PCR, the TCRdb table keeps only in-frame clones and is missing some. The sample lists around 150,000 clones, about 65% occurring once. Study-wide results and caveats: 87-base-pair reads could not separate some V segments, including TRBV6-2 and TRBV6-3.

As regards this clone: The antigen is not known. Germline is not matched at one junction end, which may reflect a read error.

The length of the CDR3 is 16 residues. Per the germline V gene, CDR1 is SEHNR and CDR2 is FQNEAQ (reference sequence). The J gene is TRBJ2-1, the V gene TRBV7-9; TRBD2 is a possible D gene (7 bases). The sequence was collected from a middle-aged man in good health and CMV-seropositive. The sequenced material came from PBMCs. CDR3 sequence (DNA): TGTTCCAGCCCCTCCGGGGAGGGGGGCATGTACAATGAGCAGTTCTTC. Translated, it gives CSSPSGEGGMYNEQFF. Drawing the rest from reference TRBV7-9 and TRBJ2-1, the complete variable domain is DTGVSQNPRHKITKRGQNVTFRCDPISEHNRLYWYRQTLGQGPEFLTYFQNEAQLEKSRLLSDRFSAERPKGSFSTLEIQRTEQGDSAMYLCSSPSGEGGMYNEQFFGPGTRLTVL.